This T cell receptor beta chain was retrieved from a study of radiotherapy plus CTLA-4 blockade in lung cancer listed by TCRdb under 2018. Context from the whole study: Among the enrolled patients, approximately 17% had an objective response, and around 31% reached disease control. Beyond this particular receptor, the publication reports: After treatment with radiotherapy and ipilimumab, TCR clones that originated in tumors expanded in peripheral blood. The strongest predictors of response, as reported, were early dynamic changes in blood T cell clones along with a rise in serum interferon-beta after radiation.

To note about this clone: The target of this receptor is not known. Per-base qualities were not stored, and no clone one base away is much larger.

The method was the immunoSEQ multiplex PCR assay. TCRdb took this table from immuneACCESS and kept in-frame rearrangements with V and J called. Such tables lack part of the clones; where checked against another copy, unresolved V genes explain under half of the gap, and the rest is unexplained. The sample profile shows about 45,000 clones; approximately 62% of them were found once. The ten largest account for around 20% of the sample. Deletion took 0 bases off V and 2 bases off J, with a span of 7 bases between the germline ends. Its CDR3 holds 14 amino acids, cysteine through phenylalanine. Left in the record is the CDR3 DNA by itself, 42 bases read in frame from the first base. Per the germline V gene, LGHNA is the CDR1 and YNFKEQ is the CDR2. In this study, focal radiation therapy paired with CTLA-4 blockade (ipilimumab) was tested in patients who had chemo-refractory metastatic non-small-cell lung cancer.

Sequences were derived from peripheral blood, sampled from a patient treated with radiotherapy plus ipilimumab. The V and J segments used are TRBV4-2 and TRBJ1-1; no D segment can be confidently identified. This TCR derives from a human donor with non-small cell lung cancer who had a partial response to radiotherapy plus ipilimumab. The CDR3 reads as follows: CASSQDPVNTEAFF. The nucleotides are TGTGCCAGCAGCCAAGATCCGGTTAACACTGAAGCTTTCTTT.